The 21 T cell receptor beta chains below were found in one sample sequenced in a study of shared clonotypes between healthy human individuals. The repertoire was sequenced with immunoSEQ multiplex PCR; TCRdb's copy has only in-frame clones and lacks some. The top ten hold 0.35% to 0.5% of the sample, which has approximately 2.3 million clones, 90% to 95% seen once. The sequenced sample consisted of naive CD4+ T cells from PBMCs. As for subset: CD45RA+ positively selected. These receptors were obtained from a man younger than 35 in good health. Some clones in this sample may be carry-over from other donors' samples.

This clone has a handful of counts. The chain links TRBV5-4 to TRBJ1-1; 7 bases fit TRBD1. Germline V gives CDR1 SGHNT, CDR2 YYREEE (reference sequence). The CDR3 is 14 amino acids. J gave up 8 bases and V 4 bases, and 11 bases lay outside the gene matches. The CDR3: CASSPQGTGGEAFF. In DNA, the CDR3 is TGTGCCAGCAGCCCACAGGGGACGGGAGGAGAAGCTTTCTTT.

J is TRBJ2-7 and V is TRBV4-3; the match to TRBD1 covers 7 bases. The germline gives CDR1 LGHNA, CDR2 YSLEER. This CDR3 contains 14 residues. With V trimmed by 2 bases and J by 4 bases, 5 bases remained unmatched. Written as DNA, the CDR3 is TGCGCCAGCAGCCAAAACAGGGGCGGGTACGAGCAGTACTTC. Protein product: CASSQNRGGYEQYF.

V is TRBV18 and J is TRBJ2-1, with 12 bases aligning to TRBD2. The CDR3 totals 16 residues. The V and J ends lost 1 base and 2 bases, in that order; junction bases with no gene match: 0. CDR1 is KGHSH, CDR2 LQKENI, per germline. The CDR3 nucleotides read TGTGCCAGCTCACCACGACTAGCGGGAGCCTACAATGAGCAGTTCTTC. Encoded protein: CASSPRLAGAYNEQFF. Full variable domain (missing parts from reference TRBV18 and TRBJ2-1): NAGVMQNPRHLVRRRGQEARLRCSPMKGHSHVYWYRQLPEEGLKFMVYLQKENIIDESGMPKERFSAEFPKEGPSILRIQQVVRGDSAAYFCASSPRLAGAYNEQFFGPGTRLTVL.

This chain uses TRBV6-1 with TRBJ2-4; 12 nucleotides align to TRBD2. Trimming took 1 base from V and 2 from J; bases not matched to a gene: 6. Per germline, CDR1 MNHNS and CDR2 SASEGT. The CDR3 has 18 residues. CDR3 coding DNA: TGTGCCAGCAGTGAAGGGATCGGGACTAGCGGGTCCAAAAACATTCAGTACTTC. It translates to CASSEGIGTSGSKNIQYF.

The gene calls are TRBV7-2 and TRBJ2-7, with D possibly TRBD2 on 6 matching bases. Trimming left V 5 bases short and J 3 bases short, with 17 bases between. The CDR3 runs 15 residues. CDR1 is SGHTA, CDR2 FQGNSA, per germline. CDR3 amino acids: CASSKRGGLLYEQYF. The CDR3 DNA sequence: TGTGCCAGCAGCAAAAGGGGAGGCTTGCTCTACGAGCAGTACTTC.

CDR3 coding DNA: TGTGCCAGCAGTTTATCTTTGCTTAGCAATCAGCCCCAGCATTTT. Its protein is CASSLSLLSNQPQHF. V gene TRBV27 combines with J gene TRBJ1-5; D ambiguous. With 0 bases removed from V and 0 bases from J, the gap between germline ends came to 6 bases. The V gene's germline CDR1 is MNHEY and CDR2 SMNVEV (reference sequence). This CDR3 is built from 15 residues.

The V gene is TRBV28, the J gene TRBJ1-2; 9 bases are a match to TRBD1. Germline V CDR1 and CDR2: MDHEN, SYDVKM. V lost 6 bases to trimming and J lost 0 bases; unmatched junction nucleotides: 8. The CDR3 has 16 residues. CDR3 bases: TGTGCCAGCAGCGCCCCGGGACAGGGTCCTAACTATGGCTACACCTTC. This encodes CASSAPGQGPNYGYTF.

A single count supports this clone. CDR3 in DNA: TGTGCCAGCAGTTCAGGACACCTCCGGACAGATACGCAGTATTTT. Translation gives CASSSGHLRTDTQYF. The genes are TRBV27 and TRBJ2-3; D possibly corresponds to TRBD1 (5 bases). V was cut by 4 bases and J by 3 bases, with 14 bases left in between. The CDR3 contains 15 residues. Germline V lookup: CDR1 MNHEY, CDR2 SMNVEV (reference sequence).

J is TRBJ1-2 and V is TRBV6-4; D is perhaps TRBD1 (5 bases). V was shortened by 3 bases and J by 6 bases, with 14 bases between the two germline ends. Germline V gene lookup returns CDR1 MRHNA and CDR2 SNTAGT. The CDR3 sequence is 14 residues long. In nucleotides, the CDR3 is TGTGCCAGCAGTGAGGGACCGTCAGGCCATGGCTACACCTTC. It encodes CASSEGPSGHGYTF.

This chain uses TRBV5-8 with TRBJ1-1; no clear D gene. CDR1 and CDR2 from the germline V gene are SGHTS and YDEGEE. The CDR3 length is 15 residues. Trimming shortened V by 1 base and J by 2 bases, and 12 bases separated the two germline ends. The CDR3 coding sequence is TGTGCCAGCAGCTTGAGACGACCGACAAACACTGAAGCTTTCTTT. Protein: CASSLRRPTNTEAFF.

The CDR3 coding sequence is TGCGCCAGCAGCTTTCGACTAGGGGGCCAGGAGACCCAGTACTTC. Translated, it gives CASSFRLGGQETQYF. This chain joins TRBV4-1 and TRBJ2-5; perhaps TRBD1 as D (7 bases). The V and J ends lost 5 bases and 5 bases respectively, with 18 bases between them. This CDR3 is 15 amino acids long. The germline V gene has CDR1 MGHRA and CDR2 YSYEKL.

V gene TRBV18 combines with J gene TRBJ1-2; 9 bases line up with TRBD1. Looked up from germline, CDR1 is KGHSH and CDR2 is LQKENI. Losses at the gene ends were 2 bases for V and 4 bases for J; bases not matched to a gene: 11. The length of the CDR3 is 17 residues. For the CDR3, the DNA is TGTGCCAGCTCACCAGGGACAGGGACGGTGTCTACCTATGGCTACACCTTC. Its translation is CASSPGTGTVSTYGYTF.

The CDR3 nucleotides are TGCGCCAGCAGCCAAGACTCTCCCCAGGGGGGCAATCAGCCCCAGCATTTT. Translating gives CASSQDSPQGGNQPQHF. The rearrangement uses TRBV4-1 and TRBJ1-5; 7 positions match TRBD1. This CDR3 contains 17 residues. Germline-derived CDR1 and CDR2 are MGHRA and YSYEKL. V was clipped by 0 bases and J by 2 bases; unmatched bases: 7.

This sequence joins TRBV5-1 and TRBJ2-2; the D gene is possibly TRBD1 (6 bases). The CDR3 is 15 amino acids. Trimming took 4 bases from V and 5 from J, leaving 15 bases between them. Per germline, CDR1 SGHRS and CDR2 YFSETQ. CDR3 protein: CASSAWDTGTGELFF. The CDR3 region has the DNA TGCGCCAGCAGCGCCTGGGACACTGGAACCGGGGAGCTGTTTTTT. Supplemented by reference TRBV5-1 and TRBJ2-2, the full variable domain reads KAGVTQTPRYLIKTRGQQVTLSCSPISGHRSVSWYQQTPGQGLQFLFEYFSETQRNKGNFPGRFSGRQFSNSRSEMNVSTLELGDSALYLCASSAWDTGTGELFFGEGSRLTVL.

DNA of the CDR3: TGTGCAAGTCGCTTAGTGCTGCTTAGCGGGCTCTACAATGAGCAGTTCTTC. This sequence encodes CASRLVLLSGLYNEQFF. The rearrangement links TRBV12-2 to TRBJ2-1; TRBD2 is the table's D call and was not checked against the DNA. TRBV12-2 is recorded as a pseudogene. The CDR3 spans 17 residues.

The chain has TRBV28 and TRBJ1-2; 8 bases match TRBD1. The CDR3 spans 19 residues. CDR1 and CDR2 (germline): MDHEN, SYDVKM. The V and J ends lost 6 bases and 4 bases, in that order; junction bases with no gene match: 22. The CDR3 spells CASRRPPGTGGSFVYGYTF. CDR3 in DNA: TGTGCCAGCAGGAGACCGCCCGGGACAGGTGGGTCGTTCGTCTATGGCTACACCTTC.

Here the CDR3 DNA reads TGCGCCAGCAGCCCCGCATCATCAGGGACAGGGGGCATGGACGCGTATGGCTACACCTTC. Protein product: CASSPASSGTGGMDAYGYTF. The chain links TRBV5-1 to TRBJ1-2; 12 bases agree with TRBD1. The ends lost 4 bases at V and 5 bases at J; junction bases unmatched: 21. This CDR3 comprises 20 residues. Germline CDR1 and CDR2: SGHRS and YFSETQ.

The chain links TRBV7-9 to TRBJ1-1; D might be TRBD1 (5 bases). This CDR3 comprises 14 residues. Germline CDR1 is SEHNR and CDR2 is FQNEAQ (reference sequence). With 4 bases removed from V and 8 bases from J, the gap between germline ends came to 17 bases. The CDR3: CASSSGTQSREAFF. CDR3 in DNA: TGTGCCAGCAGCTCCGGGACCCAATCTCGGGAAGCTTTCTTT.

The gene calls are TRBV2 and TRBJ1-2; possible D gene TRBD1, 5 bases. Deletions cut 3 bases from V and 4 bases from J, with 9 bases between. Germline-derived CDR1 and CDR2 are SNHLY and FYNNEI. The CDR3 runs to 13 residues. CDR3 amino acids: CASSEGTRYGYTF. The CDR3 DNA is TGTGCCAGCAGTGAGGGGACGCGCTATGGCTACACCTTC. The whole variable domain, filled in from reference TRBV2 and TRBJ1-2, reads EPEVTQTPSHQVTQMGQEVILRCVPISNHLYFYWYRQILGQKVEFLVSFYNNEISEKSEIFDDQFSVERPDGSNFTLKIRSTKLEDSAMYFCASSEGTRYGYTFGSGTRLTVV.

The rearrangement uses TRBV2 and TRBJ1-1; D is uncertain. Per germline, CDR1 SNHLY and CDR2 FYNNEI. CDR3 length: 15 amino acids. Deletions cut 4 bases from V and 4 bases from J, with 16 bases between. CDR3 residues: CASSAPTVKVTEAFF. DNA for the CDR3: TGTGCCAGCAGTGCCCCAACCGTGAAGGTCACTGAAGCTTTCTTT.

CDR3 residues: CASSSWGGPNTEAFF. The CDR3 nucleotides read TGTGCCAGCAGCTCCTGGGGAGGGCCGAACACTGAAGCTTTCTTT. The chain couples TRBV5-4 to TRBJ1-1; D remains ambiguous. CDR3 length: 15 amino acids. V lost 3 bases, J lost 1 base, and 13 bases lay in between. Per germline, CDR1 SGHNT and CDR2 YYREEE (reference sequence). The variable domain in full, with the rest retrieved from reference TRBV5-4 and TRBJ1-1, is ETGVTQSPTHLIKTRGQQVTLRCSSQSGHNTVSWYQQALGQGPQFIFQYYREEENGRGNFPPRFSGLQFPNYSSELNVNALELDDSALYLCASSSWGGPNTEAFFGQGTRLTVV.